This T cell receptor beta chain stems from a study of blood T cell repertoires in COVID-19 (dated by TCRdb to the early 2020s). With respect to the entire study: Collaborator samples came from the United States, Italy and Spain and covered acute and convalescent phases of COVID-19. A de-identified subject ID, COVID-19 status, age in years and sex were almost always included in the sample metadata. Subjects who had been exposed to COVID-19, were actively infected with it, or had recovered from it provided the deeply sampled blood TCRbeta repertoires that made up the dataset. Samples came from the ongoing ImmuneRACE study (first 160 participants) plus 1,254 subjects from 6 global collaborators. The repertoires were released in a freely available public database meant as a resource for research on the immune response to SARS-CoV-2. Where HLA class I and class II types were available, the types were taken from metadata supplied by the sample provider, not from assay-based typing. The material from the prospective study consisted of cDNA or gDNA derived from T cells, B-cell-depleted T cells, or PBMCs.

TCRbeta CDR3 regions were amplified from genomic DNA using the immunoSEQ Assay, a bias-controlled multiplex PCR. For the original study's pipeline: Within the assay, amplification of reference gene primers was used to estimate how many nucleated cells each sample contained. To quantify the absolute abundance of each unique TCRbeta CDR3 rearrangement, sequence reads were collapsed and filtered. Productive Simpson clonality was computed per sample as the square root of Simpson's diversity index over productive rearrangements. TCRdb mirrors the immuneACCESS table, restricted to in-frame sequences. Some clones are absent from its copies; in checked studies, under half trace to an unresolved V gene, and the reason for the others is unknown. V and J calls plus clone size are reproduced from that table; the DNA served to infer D and trimming. Within this sample are some 250,000 clones, with approximately 86% of them counted one time only. The top ten clones comprise 3% to 3.5% of the sample.

The paper as a whole reports these results and caveats: The quantity of clinical and demographic metadata differed by source and by participant and was supplied without curation.

This clone appeared once. Its antigen is unknown. The junction does not match germline at one end; this may be a read error. A second Seattle source provided samples from volunteer blood donors who had recovered from COVID-19. The collaborating institutions used their own protocols to collect whole blood in K2EDTA tubes. Collaborator samples were shipped for TCRbeta analysis as frozen whole blood, isolated PBMCs, or DNA extracted from either sample type. The CDR3 starts with the cysteine, ends with the phenylalanine, and has 14 residues. Only the CDR3 portion is preserved as DNA: 42 bases, with reading frame beginning at the first base. CDR1 and CDR2 were assigned from the germline V gene as SGHRS and YFSETQ.

The receptor comes from a woman under 40 who had recovered from COVID-19. Sequencing was done on a sample of peripheral blood. Here the chain combines TRBV5-1 and TRBJ2-3, with the D gene uncertain. The nucleotide sequence reads TGCGCCAGCAACTTGGGTTACCCAAGCGATACGCAGTATTTT. Translated, it gives CASNLGYPSDTQYF. The CDR3, completed at both ends by the reference TRBV5-1 and TRBJ2-3 genes, gives the full variable domain KAGVTQTPRYLIKTRGQQVTLSCSPISGHRSVSWYQQTPGQGLQFLFEYFSETQRNKGNFPGRFSGRQFSNSRSEMNVSTLELGDSALYLCASNLGYPSDTQYFGPGTRLTVL.